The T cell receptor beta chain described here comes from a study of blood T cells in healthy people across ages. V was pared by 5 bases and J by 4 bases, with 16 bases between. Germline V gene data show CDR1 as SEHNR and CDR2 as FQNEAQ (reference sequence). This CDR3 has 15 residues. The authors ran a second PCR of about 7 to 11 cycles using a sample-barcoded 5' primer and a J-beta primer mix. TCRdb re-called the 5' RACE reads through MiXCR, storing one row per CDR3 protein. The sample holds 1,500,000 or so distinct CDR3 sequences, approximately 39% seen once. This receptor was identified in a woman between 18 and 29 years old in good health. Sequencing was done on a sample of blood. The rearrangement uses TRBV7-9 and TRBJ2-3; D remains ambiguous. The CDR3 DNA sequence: TGTGCCAGCAGCACCTCCGGTTCCGGGTCAGATACGCAGTATTTT. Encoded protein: CASSTSGSGSDTQYF.